Each of the 5 T cell receptor beta chains below was sequenced from the same sample in a study of blood T cell repertoires in COVID-19. Method: immunoSEQ multiplex PCR; TCRdb's copy keeps in-frame clones and lacks some. The sample lists around 300,000 clones, approximately 89% occurring once. The sequenced sample was PBMCs or T cells enriched from blood (not recorded which). The receptor set was obtained from a woman under 40 who had recovered from COVID-19.

This clone has a handful of counts. The rearrangement uses TRBV10-3 and TRBJ1-1, with 10 bases matching TRBD1. Looked up from germline, CDR1 is ENHRY and CDR2 is SYGVKD. V was clipped by 10 bases and J by 0 bases; unmatched bases: 5. The CDR3 is 14 residues long. CDR3 bases: TGTGCCACCCGGGACAGGGGATTGAACACTGAAGCTTTCTTT. Its translation is CATRDRGLNTEAFF.

V and J are TRBV4-3 and TRBJ1-6; D possibly corresponds to TRBD1 (5 bases). CDR1 and CDR2 from the germline V gene are LGHNA and YSLEER. The germline V and J ends were trimmed by 2 bases and 6 bases, with 14 bases remaining between them. This CDR3 comprises 16 residues. In DNA form, the CDR3 reads TGCGCCAGCAGCCAATTTCTGACAGTGCCTAATTCACCCCTCCACTTT. Its protein product is CASSQFLTVPNSPLHF.

The chain carries TRBV5-1 and TRBJ1-1; perhaps TRBD1 as D (5 bases). The germline V and J ends were trimmed by 0 bases and 5 bases, with 14 bases remaining between them. In germline, CDR1 is SGHRS, CDR2 YFSETQ. This CDR3 is 15 amino acids long. This CDR3 reads CASSLVQGSWTEAFF. As DNA, the CDR3 is TGCGCCAGCAGCTTGGTGCAGGGTAGTTGGACTGAAGCTTTCTTT.

This clone was observed a few times. The chain is built from TRBV5-4 and TRBJ2-1, with 8 bases matching TRBD2. Losses at the gene ends were 4 bases for V and 0 bases for J; bases not matched to a gene: 6. Germline values: CDR1 SGHNT, CDR2 YYREEE (reference sequence). The CDR3 sequence is 16 residues long. The CDR3 region has the DNA TGTGCCAGCAGCCGGGGGGGAGCCTCCTCCTACAATGAGCAGTTCTTC. Translating gives CASSRGGASSYNEQFF. Looking up the rest from reference TRBV5-4 and TRBJ2-1 gives the full variable domain: ETGVTQSPTHLIKTRGQQVTLRCSSQSGHNTVSWYQQALGQGPQFIFQYYREEENGRGNFPPRFSGLQFPNYSSELNVNALELDDSALYLCASSRGGASSYNEQFFGPGTRLTVL.

The J gene is TRBJ1-2, the V gene TRBV6-5; D is ambiguous. CDR1 is MNHEY, CDR2 SVGAGI, per germline. V was pared by 2 bases and J by 0 bases, with 10 bases between. This CDR3 has 15 residues. The chain's CDR3 is CASSYGPIANYGYTF. In DNA, the CDR3 is TGTGCCAGCAGTTACGGTCCAATAGCTAACTATGGCTACACCTTC.